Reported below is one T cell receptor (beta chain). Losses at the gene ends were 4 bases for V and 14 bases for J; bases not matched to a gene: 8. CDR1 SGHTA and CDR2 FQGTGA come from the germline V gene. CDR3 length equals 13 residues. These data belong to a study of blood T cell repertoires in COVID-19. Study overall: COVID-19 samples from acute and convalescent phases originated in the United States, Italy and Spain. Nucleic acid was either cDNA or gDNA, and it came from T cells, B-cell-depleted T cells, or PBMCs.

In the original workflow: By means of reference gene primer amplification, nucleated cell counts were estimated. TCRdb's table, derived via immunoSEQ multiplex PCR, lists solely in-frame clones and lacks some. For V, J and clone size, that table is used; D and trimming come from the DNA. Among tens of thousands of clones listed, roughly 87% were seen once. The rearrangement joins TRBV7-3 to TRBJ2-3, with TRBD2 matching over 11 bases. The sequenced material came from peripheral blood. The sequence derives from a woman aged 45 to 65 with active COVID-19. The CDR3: CASSSQTSGIMYF. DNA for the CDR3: TGTGCCAGCAGCTCCCAGACTAGCGGGATTATGTATTTT.